This T cell receptor (beta chain) was obtained from a study of CD8 T cells in ankylosing spondylitis. Study-wide results and limits: Matched synovial fluid from ankylosing spondylitis patients was reported to be enriched for disease-linked clones. A subset of motif variants has previously been described in the synovial fluid and blood of reactive arthritis.

As concerns this clonotype: As yet, its antigen is unknown.

Trimming cost V 1 base and J 11 bases, with 15 bases left between them. CDR1 and CDR2 (germline): KGHSH, LQKENI. CDR3 length equals 14 residues. TCRdb processed the 5' RACE reads anew with MiXCR; each CDR3 protein has one entry. In the table there are under 170,000 distinct CDR3 sequences, around two fifths of which are singletons. The V and J genes are TRBV18 and TRBJ2-1, with D tentatively TRBD1 or TRBD2 (6 bases each). Sequenced input: synovial fluid, either unsorted or a sorted T cell fraction (not recorded which). The TCR sequence derives from a male donor with ankylosing spondylitis. The CDR3 spells CASSPRVGGTKQFF. DNA for the CDR3: TGTGCCAGCTCACCACGGGTTGGCGGGACAAAGCAGTTCTTC.